This entry is about one TCR beta chain. Its target is unknown. These data are taken from a study of T cell clones after liver transplantation. At the level of the study: HCV positivity affected three of eight recipients; the rest lacked autoimmune or viral indications. Blood was drawn pre-transplant, before withdrawal, and after full or failed withdrawal.

Study-wide results and limits: Post-transplant, graft-donor-reactive CD4 TCRbeta sequences in blood dropped significantly in most of the 8 subjects.

TCRdb's table, derived via immunoSEQ multiplex PCR, lists solely in-frame clones and lacks some. Of 68,000 or so clones in the sample, 80% to 95% were seen once. Germline V gives CDR1 LNHDA, CDR2 SQIVND (reference sequence). This CDR3 comprises 14 residues. The V gene end was trimmed by 6 bases and the J gene end by 4 bases; junction bases not matched to a gene: 8. This TCR was recovered from a human patient who received a liver transplant. The graft donor may have given rise to some T cells. The sequencing here drew on CD4+ T cells from blood, taken about 26 months after liver transplant. The V call is TRBV19, the J call TRBJ1-2, with TRBD1 identical over 7 bases. In DNA form, the CDR3 reads TGTGCCAGTAGACATCAGGGGGAAATCTATGGCTACACCTTC. This translates into CASRHQGEIYGYTF.